This TCR beta chain derives from a study of Graves' ophthalmopathy and Graves' hyperthyroidism. Beta-chain TCR CDR3 regions were amplified from RNA transcripts. The first-round RT-PCR employed HTBI primers together with the Qiagen OneStep RT-PCR kit. A multiplex PCR was then performed as the second round. TCRdb re-derived calls from the multiplex PCR reads in MiXCR, one entry per CDR3 protein. The table has more than 550,000 distinct CDR3 sequences, about two fifths seen once. The CDR3 is 15 amino acids. V dropped 5 bases and J dropped 7; count of bases not matched to a gene: 8. Excluded: other autoimmune disease, uncontrolled infection, pregnancy or lactation.

This clonotype was sampled from an adult man with Graves' ophthalmopathy. The specimen sequenced was peripheral blood. The rearrangement uses TRBV12-3 or TRBV12-4 and TRBJ1-3; 10 nucleotides agree with TRBD1. The CDR3 is CASSTGQGVGNTIYF. CDR3 sequence (DNA): TGTGCCAGCAGTACCGGACAGGGGGTAGGGAACACCATATATTTT.